The subject of this entry is one TCR beta chain. The antigen is undetermined. Sequencing used immunoSEQ multiplex PCR; TCRdb keeps in-frame clones, though not all of them. Counted here are approximately 73,000 clones, about 90% occurring once; the ten biggest clones make up about 1.3%. The source of the sample is a study of OX40 agonist ivuxolimab in advanced cancers. Findings and limits, study-wide: At doses 0.1 to 3.0 mg/kg, CD4+ and CD8+ clones expanded. Average numbers of expanded clones were greater in CD8+ T cells than in CD4+.

The TCR comes from an adult with an advanced solid tumor such as melanoma, head and neck, liver or kidney cancer. Sample: CD4+ or CD8+ T cells sorted from blood, taken in a trial of the OX40 agonist ivuxolimab.

CDR3 region: CASSDRGTNYGYTF. The CDR3 DNA reads TGTGCCAGCAGTGACAGGGGAACTAACTATGGCTACACCTTC. The rearrangement joins TRBV6-6 to TRBJ1-2, with TRBD1 identical over 8 bases. Germline V gene data show CDR1 as MNHNY and CDR2 as SVGAGI (reference sequence). The junction had 2 bases not matched to a gene; V was cut back by 5 bases and J by 0 bases. The CDR3 runs to 14 residues.